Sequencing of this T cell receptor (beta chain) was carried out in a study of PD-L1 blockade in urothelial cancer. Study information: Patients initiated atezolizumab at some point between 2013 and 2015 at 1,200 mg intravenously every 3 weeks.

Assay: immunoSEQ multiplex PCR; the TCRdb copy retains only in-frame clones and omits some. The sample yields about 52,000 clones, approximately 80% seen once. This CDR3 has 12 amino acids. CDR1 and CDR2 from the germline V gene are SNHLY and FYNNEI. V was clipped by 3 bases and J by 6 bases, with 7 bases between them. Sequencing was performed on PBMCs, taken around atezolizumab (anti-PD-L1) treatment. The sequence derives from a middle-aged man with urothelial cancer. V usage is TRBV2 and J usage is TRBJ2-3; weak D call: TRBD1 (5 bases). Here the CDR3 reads CASSDQGDTQYF. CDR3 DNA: TGTGCCAGCAGTGACCAGGGCGATACGCAGTATTTT.